The sequence of this T cell receptor beta chain was determined in a study of T cells in localized non-small cell lung cancer (dated by TCRdb to the early 2020s). General notes on the study: The study examined T cell repertoires in under 300 patients with early-stage NSCLC and compared tumors with uninvolved tumor-adjacent lungs. The cohort comprised around 240 treatment-naïve NSCLC patients with resected, localized lung tumors. NSCLC patients had a mean age of approximately 70 years, and more than 120 were male and around 99 female. Findings and caveats that apply to the study as a whole: Because of the exploratory design, TCR variables were selected using unadjusted p-values without false-discovery rate correction. Because multi-region tumor sequencing was not done, intratumor heterogeneity could not be ruled out. Uninvolved tumor-adjacent lung showed the highest T cell clonality, higher than tumor, which suggests more focused antigenic responses in the adjacent lung. Higher T cell density in blood was associated with longer overall survival, whereas higher clonality in adjacent lung was associated with shorter survival. A median of about 55 of the top 100 tumor clones were detected in paired uninvolved adjacent lung, and 28 of these tumor clones were also found among the top 100 clones of the paired uninvolved adjacent lung.

TCR beta CDR3 regions were sequenced from DNA using the immunoSEQ Assay. For the original study's pipeline: To compute T cell density, TCR beta template counts were normalized to usable DNA, which was estimated by amplifying housekeeping genes. Richness was estimated using the preseqR package, with extrapolation to 400,000 templates for PBMC samples and to 120,000 templates for tissue samples. Clonality was calculated as one minus Pielou's evenness. To identify tissue-enriched TCRs, differential abundance testing was run on productive amino-acid clonotypes with a minimum total count of 5 and an alpha of 0.1. The Jaccard Index and the Morisita Overlap Index were used to measure repertoire overlap between compartments. GLIPH grouped TCR beta CDR3s together with public tetramer-defined viral CDR3s, and a viral motif had to include at least three viral sequences and show V-gene enrichment. The table comes from immuneACCESS by way of TCRdb, which keeps in-frame sequences with V and J called. Part of the clones is missing from these tables; in studies checked, under half for an unresolved V gene and the rest for unknown reasons. The V and J calls and clone size were taken over from that table, and D and trimming were inferred from the DNA. Here the sample has more than 70,000 clones; roughly four fifths occur a single time. 2.8% of the sample belongs to the ten largest clones.

The CDR3 runs 16 residues from the cysteine to the phenylalanine. The DNA shown is the 48-base CDR3, in frame from base 1. The germline V gene supplies CDR1 SGHTA and CDR2 FQGNSA. V is pared back by 2 bases and J by 7 bases, with 20 bases lying between the germline termini. At diagnosis, peripheral blood, uninvolved tumor-adjacent lung and tumor were collected and stored as a combination of fresh-frozen and FFPE material. Blood samples were analyzed as peripheral blood mononuclear cells for TCR repertoire profiling. This clone appeared a single time. Its target antigen remains unknown. Per-base quality was not reported, and no clone a single base away is much larger than it.

The chain is made from TRBV7-2 and TRBJ1-2, and perhaps TRBD1 as D gene, on 5 matching bases. The input for sequencing was peripheral blood, taken before any cancer treatment. This clonotype originated in a man aged 35-75 years with stage I lung adenocarcinoma. The DNA sequence is as follows: TGTGCCAGCAGCTTAACGCCTCAGCCCATCGGGGCTGGCTACACCTTC. It specifies CASSLTPQPIGAGYTF.